Below, one T cell receptor beta chain is given with its context. This clonotype appeared many times. Its binding antigen is unknown. No much larger clone is present one base from it, and per-base qualities are unavailable. The reads were generated on an Illumina NovaSeq 6000. Using 5'RACE with constant-segment primers, TCRalpha and TCRbeta cDNA libraries were constructed, with sample barcodes and unique molecular identifiers added in the process. RNA was extracted from every sample with Trizol reagent. Amplification of the libraries took two PCR steps, and the second step added a second sample barcode plus Illumina TruSeq adapters. Sequencing of libraries was performed on an Illumina NovaSeq with 2 x 150 bp paired-end reads. On the study's bioinformatics: Demultiplexing of reads and collapsing into UMI-guided consensus sequences were performed with migec v1.2.7. Using mixcr v2.1.11, UMI consensuses were aligned to TRA and TRB V and J templates and then assembled into clonotypes. Clonotypes were classified as expanded or contracted when called significant by both edgeR and NoisET, with noise models trained on biological replicates. edgeR calls used a false discovery rate-adjusted p below 0.01 and a log2 fold-change threshold of 1. As an exploratory analysis of dynamics, max-normalized trajectories of the 1000 most abundant clonotypes were examined by PCA with hierarchical clustering. Separately sequenced CD4+ and CD8+ repertoires were used to assign a CD4 or CD8 phenotype to each responding clone. TCRdb's own reprocessing of the public reads used fastp at Q25 and MiXCR and kept productive beta chains. Rows with a matching CDR3 protein are joined into one entry that keeps the most common DNA and genes. These V and J calls rely on TCRdb rather than the paper's analysis. The sample has about 340,000 distinct CDR3 sequences on record, more than 15% of them singletons. In total, the top ten clones hold about 22% of the sample.

The sample comes from a study of T-cell memory formation after mild COVID-19 (dated by TCRdb to about 2021). With regard to the full study: Most TCR sequence clusters were specific to one of the two donors. Two young, previously healthy adult volunteers made up the cohort, one male and one female. T-cell clones expanding and contracting after mild COVID-19 in two donors were tracked by longitudinal TCRalpha and TCRbeta repertoire sequencing. What the research found in general, with its limitations: SARS-CoV-2 specificity was not confirmed for the second-wave clones peaking on day 37. Only two mild cases were covered by the study, and larger cohorts that include severe cases with pre-infection samples were considered necessary. Contracting CD4+ clones were located mainly in the CM and EM memory subsets, whereas CD8+ clones were found to be enriched in EMRA. Balanced CD4/CD8 phenotypes were observed for clones contracting from day 15 to 85, whereas a bias towards CD4+ was observed for a second wave of clones expanding from day 15 to 37. The detection of some responding clones in pre-infection memory suggests that pre-existing cross-reactive memory T cells joined the SARS-CoV-2 response.

Its CDR3 holds 15 amino acids, cysteine through phenylalanine. The retained sequence is limited to the CDR3, 45 bases, with the frame set at the first base. V loses 4 bases at its end and J loses 4 bases; junction bases beyond the gene matches: 5. CDR1 and CDR2, looked up from the germline V gene (reference sequence), are SEHNR and FQNEAQ. Ficoll-Paque density gradient centrifugation was used to isolate PBMCs. The clonotype was recovered from a man between 18 and 29 years old who had mild COVID-19 (a few samples of this study predate the infection). The sample titles of this study are shuffled in the database, so cell type and time point are left out; the donor was told from shared clones. The V gene is TRBV7-9 and the J gene is TRBJ2-7, with 12 bases matching TRBD2. The sample comprised PBMCs or a T cell subset sorted from them (not recorded which). The bases read TGTGCCAGCAGCTACTCGACTAGCGGGGGATACGAGCAGTACTTC. Its protein product is CASSYSTSGGYEQYF.